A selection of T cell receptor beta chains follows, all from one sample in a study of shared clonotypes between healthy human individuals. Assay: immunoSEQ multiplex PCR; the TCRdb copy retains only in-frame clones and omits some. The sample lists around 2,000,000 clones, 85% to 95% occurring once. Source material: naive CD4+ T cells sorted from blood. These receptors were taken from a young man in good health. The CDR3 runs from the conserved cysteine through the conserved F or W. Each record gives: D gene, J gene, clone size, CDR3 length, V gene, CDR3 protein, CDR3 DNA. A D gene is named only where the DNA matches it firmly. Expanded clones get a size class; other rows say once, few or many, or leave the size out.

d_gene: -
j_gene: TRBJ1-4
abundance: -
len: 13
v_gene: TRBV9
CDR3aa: CASSVGPEEKLFF
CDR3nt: TGTGCCAGCAGCGTAGGTCCGGAAGAAAAACTGTTTTTT

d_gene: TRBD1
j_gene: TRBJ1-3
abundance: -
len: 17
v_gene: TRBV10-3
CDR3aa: CASQDLGQRNSGNTIYF
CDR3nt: TGTGCCTCCCAAGACTTGGGACAGCGCAACTCTGGAAACACCATATATTTT

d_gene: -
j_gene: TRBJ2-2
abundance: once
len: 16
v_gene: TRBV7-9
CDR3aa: CASSLERGTNTGELFF
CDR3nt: TGTGCCAGCAGCTTAGAACGGGGAACGAACACCGGGGAGCTGTTTTTT

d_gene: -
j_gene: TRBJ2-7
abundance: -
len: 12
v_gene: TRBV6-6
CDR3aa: CASSFRDYEQYF
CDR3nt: TGTGCCAGCAGTTTTAGGGACTACGAGCAGTACTTC

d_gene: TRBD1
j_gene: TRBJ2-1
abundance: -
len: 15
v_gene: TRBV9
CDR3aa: CASSVLGQGSNEQFF
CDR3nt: TGTGCCAGCAGCGTACTAGGACAGGGGTCCAATGAGCAGTTCTTC

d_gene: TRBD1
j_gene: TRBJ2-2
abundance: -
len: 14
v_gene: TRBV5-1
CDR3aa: CASSLGQGMRELFF
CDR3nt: TGCGCCAGCAGCCTCGGACAGGGAATGCGGGAGCTGTTTTTT

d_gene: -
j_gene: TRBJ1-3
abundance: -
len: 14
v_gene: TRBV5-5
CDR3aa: CASSGTFSGNTIYF
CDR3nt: TGTGCCAGCAGCGGGACCTTCTCTGGAAACACCATATATTTT

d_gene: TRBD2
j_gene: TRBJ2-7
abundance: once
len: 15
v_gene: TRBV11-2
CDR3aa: CASRLSEAGGYEQYF
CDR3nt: TGTGCCAGCAGACTATCCGAAGCGGGGGGCTACGAGCAGTACTTC

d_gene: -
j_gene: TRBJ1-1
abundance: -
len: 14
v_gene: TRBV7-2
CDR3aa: CASSLGSRNTEAFF
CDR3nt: TGTGCCAGCAGCTTAGGAAGCCGGAACACTGAAGCTTTCTTT

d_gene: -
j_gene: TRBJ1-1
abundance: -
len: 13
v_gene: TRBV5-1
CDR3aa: CASSAAQNTEAFF
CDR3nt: TGCGCCAGCAGCGCCGCCCAGAACACTGAAGCTTTCTTT

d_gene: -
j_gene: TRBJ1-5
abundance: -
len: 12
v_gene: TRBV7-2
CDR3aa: CASTQGNQPQHF
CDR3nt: TGTGCCAGCACCCAGGGAAATCAGCCCCAGCATTTT

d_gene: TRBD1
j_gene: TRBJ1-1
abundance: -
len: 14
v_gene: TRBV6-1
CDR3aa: CASLSWTGGVEAFF
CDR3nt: TGTGCCAGCCTTTCCTGGACAGGGGGCGTTGAAGCTTTCTTT

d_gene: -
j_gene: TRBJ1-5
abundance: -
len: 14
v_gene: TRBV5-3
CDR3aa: CARSSSLGNQPQHF
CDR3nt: TGTGCCAGAAGTTCATCGTTGGGTAACCAGCCCCAGCATTTT

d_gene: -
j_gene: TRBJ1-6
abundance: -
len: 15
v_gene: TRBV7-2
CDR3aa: CASSLGTYYNSPLHF
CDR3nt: TGTGCCAGCAGCTTAGGGACCTACTATAATTCACCCCTCCACTTT

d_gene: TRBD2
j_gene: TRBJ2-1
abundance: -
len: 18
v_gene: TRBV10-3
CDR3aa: CAISDRVGLAEPYNEQFF
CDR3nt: TGTGCCATCAGTGACAGAGTTGGACTAGCGGAGCCCTACAATGAGCAGTTCTTC

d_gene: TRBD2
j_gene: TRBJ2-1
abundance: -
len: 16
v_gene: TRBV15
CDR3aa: CATSRVLAAEYNEQFF
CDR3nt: TGTGCCACCAGCAGAGTACTAGCGGCGGAGTACAATGAGCAGTTCTTC

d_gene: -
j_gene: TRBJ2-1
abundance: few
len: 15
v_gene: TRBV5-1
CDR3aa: CASSAGVGSYNEQFF
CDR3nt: TGCGCCAGCAGCGCAGGGGTGGGCTCCTACAATGAGCAGTTCTTC

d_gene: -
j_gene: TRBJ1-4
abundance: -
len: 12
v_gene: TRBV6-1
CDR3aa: CASTGNNEKLFF
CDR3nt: TGTGCCAGCACAGGGAATAATGAAAAACTGTTTTTT

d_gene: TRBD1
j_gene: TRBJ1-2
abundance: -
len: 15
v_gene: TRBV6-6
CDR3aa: CASSPRDRGNYGYTF
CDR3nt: TGTGCCAGCAGTCCCCGGGACAGGGGGAACTATGGCTACACCTTC

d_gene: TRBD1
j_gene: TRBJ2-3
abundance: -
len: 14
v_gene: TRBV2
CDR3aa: CASSEDRGQDTQYF
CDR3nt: TGTGCCAGCAGCGAGGACAGGGGGCAAGATACGCAGTATTTT

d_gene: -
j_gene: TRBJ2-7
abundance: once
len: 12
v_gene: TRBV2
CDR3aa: CASSESVHEQYF
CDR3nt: TGTGCCAGCAGTGAATCAGTCCACGAGCAGTACTTC

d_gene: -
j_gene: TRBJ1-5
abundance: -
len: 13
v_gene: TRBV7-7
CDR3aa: CASSLTGNQPQHF
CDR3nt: TGTGCTAGCAGCTTGACTGGGAATCAGCCCCAGCATTTT

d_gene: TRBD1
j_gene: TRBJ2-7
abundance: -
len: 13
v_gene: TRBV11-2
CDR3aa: CASSPDRAYEQYF
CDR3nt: TGTGCCAGCAGCCCCGACAGGGCCTACGAGCAGTACTTC

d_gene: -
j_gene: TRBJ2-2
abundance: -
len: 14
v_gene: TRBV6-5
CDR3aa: CASSRDPYTGELFF
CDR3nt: TGTGCCAGCAGTCGGGACCCCTACACCGGGGAGCTGTTTTTT

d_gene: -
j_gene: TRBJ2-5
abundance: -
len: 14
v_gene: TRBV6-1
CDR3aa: CASSVGPYQETQYF
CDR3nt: TGTGCCAGCAGTGTTGGGCCGTACCAAGAGACCCAGTACTTC

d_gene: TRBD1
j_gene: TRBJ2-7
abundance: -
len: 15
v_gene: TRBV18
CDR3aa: CASSPRTGEGREQYF
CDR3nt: TGTGCCAGCTCACCACGGACAGGGGAGGGTCGGGAGCAGTACTTC

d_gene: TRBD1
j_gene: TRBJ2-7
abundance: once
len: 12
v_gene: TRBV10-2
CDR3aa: CASLGQGHEQYF
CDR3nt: TGCGCCAGCCTAGGACAGGGCCACGAGCAGTACTTC

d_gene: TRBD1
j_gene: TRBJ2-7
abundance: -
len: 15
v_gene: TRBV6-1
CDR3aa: CATSTGTVLTYEQYF
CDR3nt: TGTGCCACGAGCACCGGGACAGTACTCACCTACGAGCAGTACTTC

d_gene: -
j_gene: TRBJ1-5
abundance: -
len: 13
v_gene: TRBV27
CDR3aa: CASSLRGEQPQHF
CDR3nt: TGTGCCAGCAGTTTGAGGGGTGAGCAGCCCCAGCATTTT